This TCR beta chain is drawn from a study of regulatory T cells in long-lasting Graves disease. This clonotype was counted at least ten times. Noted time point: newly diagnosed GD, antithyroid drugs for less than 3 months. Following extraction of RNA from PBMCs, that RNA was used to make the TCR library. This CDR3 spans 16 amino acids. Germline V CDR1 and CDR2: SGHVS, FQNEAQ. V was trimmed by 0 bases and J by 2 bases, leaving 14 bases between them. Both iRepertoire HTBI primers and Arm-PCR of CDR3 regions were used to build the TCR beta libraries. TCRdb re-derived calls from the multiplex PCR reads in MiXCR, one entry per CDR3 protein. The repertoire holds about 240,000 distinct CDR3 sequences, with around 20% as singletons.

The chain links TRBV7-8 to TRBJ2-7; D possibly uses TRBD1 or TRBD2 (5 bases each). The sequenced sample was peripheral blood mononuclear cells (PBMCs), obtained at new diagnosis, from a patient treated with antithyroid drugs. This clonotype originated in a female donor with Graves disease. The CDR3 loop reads CASSLARGTDAYEQYF. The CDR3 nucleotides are TGTGCCAGCAGCTTAGCGCGTGGGACGGATGCCTACGAGCAGTACTTC.